Shown below are 6 T cell receptor beta chains from a single sample sequenced in a study of patients and donors after allogeneic stem cell transplantation. Each CDR3 protein is one row after TCRdb ran MiXCR on the RT-PCR reads. Of about 200,000 distinct CDR3 sequences in the sample, over 30% were seen once. Sequencing was performed on blood, either unsorted or a sorted T cell fraction (not recorded which). The origin of the receptors is a human donor who was either an allogeneic HSCT recipient or a stem cell or donor lymphocyte infusion donor (not recorded which). It is not recorded whose cells these are; they may come from a transplant donor.

The V call is TRBV4-1, the J call TRBJ1-2; weak D call: TRBD1 (6 bases). V lost 0 bases and J 8 bases, leaving 16 bases between the germline ends. The length of the CDR3 is 15 residues. Germline V CDR1 and CDR2: MGHRA, YSYEKL. CDR3: CASSQDRGRGWGYTF. The DNA for the CDR3 is TGCGCCAGCAGCCAAGATCGGGGCAGGGGATGGGGCTACACCTTC.

This clonotype was observed a few times. The CDR3 sequence is CASSLVPGPHRNTEAFF. In nucleotides, the CDR3 is TGCGCCAGCAGCTTGGTTCCAGGGCCTCATCGGAACACTGAAGCTTTCTTT. V usage is TRBV5-1 and J usage is TRBJ1-1; tentative D call: TRBD1 (5 bases). Germline V CDR1 and CDR2: SGHRS, YFSETQ. Trimming stripped 0 bases from V and 1 base from J, with 16 bases between. The CDR3 covers 17 residues.

The chain combines TRBV12-3 or TRBV12-4 with TRBJ2-1; D uncertain. V was clipped by 6 bases and J by 0 bases, with 15 bases between them. The CDR3 sequence is 16 residues long. Written as DNA, the CDR3 is TGTGCCAGCAGGCGGTCGTCGCAGAGCTCCTACAATGAGCAGTTCTTC. Encoded protein: CASRRSSQSSYNEQFF.

The chain employs TRBV6-5 and TRBJ1-3; no clear D. Deletions cut 0 bases from V and 0 bases from J, with 6 bases between. The CDR3 covers 15 residues. Germline CDR1 reads MNHEY; CDR2 reads SVGAGI. CDR3 amino acids: CASSYSRLSGNTIYF. The CDR3 coding sequence is TGTGCCAGCAGTTACTCGAGGCTCTCTGGAAACACCATATATTTT.

This chain joins TRBV20-1 and TRBJ1-6; a possible D gene is TRBD1 (6 bases). Trimming shortened V by 4 bases and J by 6 bases, and 19 bases separated the two germline ends. The CDR3 has 16 amino acids. Germline CDR1 is DFQATT and CDR2 is SNEGSKA (reference sequence). This CDR3 is CSANPRATGPNSPLHF. The CDR3, as DNA: TGCAGTGCTAATCCTCGCGCCACAGGGCCTAATTCACCCCTCCACTTT.

The chain joins TRBV12-3 or TRBV12-4 to TRBJ1-1; D possibly corresponds to TRBD1 (5 bases). This CDR3 has 13 residues. Trimming took off 11 bases at V and 4 bases at J, with 17 bases between the two ends. The CDR3 nucleotides read TGTGCCTGGCAAGGGGCCTCGGGCACTGAAGCTTTCTTT. Amino acids: CAWQGASGTEAFF.